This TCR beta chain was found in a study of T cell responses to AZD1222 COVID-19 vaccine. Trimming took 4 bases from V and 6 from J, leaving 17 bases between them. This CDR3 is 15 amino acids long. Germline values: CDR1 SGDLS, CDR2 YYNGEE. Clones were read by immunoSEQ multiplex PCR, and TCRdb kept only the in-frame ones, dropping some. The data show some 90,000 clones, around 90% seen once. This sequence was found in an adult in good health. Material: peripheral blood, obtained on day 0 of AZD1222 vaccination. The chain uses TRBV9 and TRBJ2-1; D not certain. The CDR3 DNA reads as TGTGCCAGCAGCCCCCTGTTGAGTAGGTCCAATGAGCAGTTCTTC. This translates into CASSPLLSRSNEQFF. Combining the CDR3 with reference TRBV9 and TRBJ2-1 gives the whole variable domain DSGVTQTPKHLITATGQRVTLRCSPRSGDLSVYWYQQSLDQGLQFLIQYYNGEERAKGNILERFSAQQFPDLHSELNLSSLELGDSALYFCASSPLLSRSNEQFFGPGTRLTVL.